The 14 T cell receptor beta chains in this list originate from one sample, sequenced in a study of control samples from healthy donors and cancer patients (dated by TCRdb to the early 2020s). Preparation of the library involved the immunoSEQ multiplex PCR assay. The table was pulled from immuneACCESS by TCRdb, which kept in-frame rearrangements only. Such tables lose some clones; where checked, under half of the loss comes from unresolved V genes, and the rest has no known cause. The sample table lists about 140,000 clones, about 89% of them with a count of one. Approximately 6.8% of the sample is held by the ten biggest clonotypes. Sample: blood. Receptor source: a man aged 18-30 years in good health.

The V gene is TRBV2, the J gene TRBJ1-2; TRBD1 matches at 9 bases. J was trimmed by 1 base and V by 5 bases; bases with no gene match: 5. The CDR3 is 15 amino acids. Germline V gene sequence: CDR1 SNHLY, CDR2 FYNNEI. The CDR3, as DNA: TGTGCCAGCAGTCCCGGGACAGGGATTAACTATGGCTACACCTTC. Translation: CASSPGTGINYGYTF.

The chain links TRBV5-4 to TRBJ1-1; unclear D gene. With 3 bases removed from V and 1 base from J, the gap between germline ends came to 13 bases. Germline CDR1 reads SGHNT; CDR2 reads YYREEE (reference sequence). This CDR3 is built from 15 residues. Here the CDR3 DNA reads TGTGCCAGCAGCTCCGAAATGGGCCCGAACACTGAAGCTTTCTTT. This sequence encodes CASSSEMGPNTEAFF.

The chain couples TRBV5-1 to TRBJ1-4, with 7 positions matching TRBD1. V lost 0 bases and J lost 2; bases outside the gene matches: 1. This CDR3 contains 15 residues. Germline V gene lookup returns CDR1 SGHRS and CDR2 YFSETQ. This CDR3 reads CASSLEQGTNEKLFF. CDR3 sequence (DNA): TGCGCCAGCAGCTTGGAACAGGGGACTAATGAAAAACTGTTTTTT.

This chain uses TRBV5-1 with TRBJ2-3; D gene ambiguous. CDR3 length equals 15 residues. The V gene's germline CDR1 is SGHRS and CDR2 YFSETQ. The V and J ends lost 0 bases and 0 bases respectively, with 8 bases between them. The CDR3 sequence: CASSLAGWSTDTQYF. DNA of the CDR3: TGCGCCAGCAGCTTGGCTGGTTGGAGCACAGATACGCAGTATTTT. Based on the CDR3 plus reference TRBV5-1 and TRBJ2-3, the full variable domain is KAGVTQTPRYLIKTRGQQVTLSCSPISGHRSVSWYQQTPGQGLQFLFEYFSETQRNKGNFPGRFSGRQFSNSRSEMNVSTLELGDSALYLCASSLAGWSTDTQYFGPGTRLTVL.

This clone appeared a single time. CDR3 nucleotides: TGCAGCGTTGCAGAAACTGAAGCTTTCTTT. It yields the protein CSVAETEAFF. The chain couples TRBV29-1 to TRBJ1-1, with unresolved D. This CDR3 spans 10 amino acids. Germline V gene lookup returns CDR1 SQVTM and CDR2 ANQGSEA. Between the trimmed V and J ends, which lost 4 bases and 5 bases, there was a span of 5 bases.

Turning to this clone: At one of its ends the junction is not consistent with the germline gene, which may arise from a read error. Other DNA variants within this sample encode the same CDR3. V gene TRBV4-1 combines with J gene TRBJ1-2, with a tentative D call TRBD1 (5 bases). Germline V gene lookup returns CDR1 MGHRA and CDR2 YSYEKL. The CDR3 spans 14 residues. CDR3 sequence: CASSRPDTNYGYTF. CDR3 nucleotides: TGTGCCAGCAGCCGACCGGACACGAACTATGGCTACACCTTC.

The V call is TRBV12-3 or TRBV12-4, the J call TRBJ1-4; D not certain. This CDR3 is built from 12 residues. The V and J ends lost 3 bases and 16 bases respectively, with 15 bases between them. The CDR3 region is CASSFNEVLRFF. DNA of the CDR3: TGTGCCAGCAGTTTTAATGAGGTGCTAAGGTTTTTT.

The chain links TRBV15 to TRBJ1-1; no clear D. Germline assignment: CDR1 LNHNV and CDR2 YYDKDF (reference sequence). V lost 5 bases, J lost 1 base, and 8 bases lay in between. The length of the CDR3 is 13 residues. The CDR3 DNA sequence: TGTGCCACCAGCTACGGCCCGAACACTGAAGCTTTCTTT. Amino acids: CATSYGPNTEAFF.

The J gene is TRBJ2-7, the V gene TRBV28; 10 positions agree with TRBD1. The CDR3 extends over 16 amino acids. Trimming took 6 bases from V and 4 from J; bases not matched to a gene: 12. The germline V gene has CDR1 MDHEN and CDR2 SYDVKM. Here the CDR3 DNA reads TGTGCCAGCAGCCCCTTAGGGGGACAGGGGTCTTACGAGCAGTACTTC. Its protein product is CASSPLGGQGSYEQYF.

V and J are TRBV27 and TRBJ2-3; unclear D gene. The ends were cut back, 7 bases at V and 1 base at J, with 9 bases in the middle. The germline CDR1 and CDR2 sequences are MNHEY and SMNVEV (reference sequence). The CDR3 is made up of 13 amino acids. CDR3 region: CASTRGGTDTQYF. In nucleotides, the CDR3 is TGTGCCAGCACCCGAGGAGGCACAGATACGCAGTATTTT.

V is TRBV28 and J is TRBJ2-2, with TRBD2 matching 8 bases. The V gene end was trimmed by 8 bases and the J gene end by 2 bases; junction bases not matched to a gene: 13. The germline gives CDR1 MDHEN, CDR2 SYDVKM. This CDR3 comprises 17 residues. The CDR3 region has the DNA TGTGCCAGCGGGGAGCCGGGACTAGGAACAAACACCGGGGAGCTGTTTTTT. Its translation: CASGEPGLGTNTGELFF.

V is TRBV7-6 and J is TRBJ1-1; 8 nucleotides match TRBD1. V was clipped by 5 bases and J by 7 bases; unmatched bases: 12. The CDR3 totals 15 residues. CDR1 and CDR2 from the germline V gene are SGHVS and FNYEAQ. CDR3 protein: CASSARTGNEGEAFF. CDR3 DNA sequence: TGTGCCAGCAGCGCTAGGACAGGGAACGAGGGTGAAGCTTTCTTT.

This chain links TRBV13 with TRBJ2-2, with 10 bases lining up with TRBD1. Germline CDR1 PRHDT, CDR2 FYEKMQ (reference sequence). CDR3 size: 20 residues. Losses at the gene ends were 4 bases for V and 3 bases for J; bases not matched to a gene: 17. The CDR3 region has the DNA TGTGCCAGCAGCTCGGACCGGGACAGGGGTTATTCTTTGGACACCGGGGAGCTGTTTTTT. Residues: CASSSDRDRGYSLDTGELFF.

The gene calls are TRBV4-1 and TRBJ1-5; D might be TRBD1 (6 bases). V gave up 6 bases and J gave up 6 bases, with 12 bases separating them. The CDR3 has 13 residues. Per germline, CDR1 MGHRA and CDR2 YSYEKL. This CDR3 is CASRGQGSQPQHF. CDR3 nucleotide sequence: TGCGCCAGCAGGGGGCAGGGGAGTCAGCCCCAGCATTTT.